This TCR beta chain was profiled in a study of T cells in tuberculosis. TCRdb's copy holds only in-frame clones and misses some; the assay was immunoSEQ multiplex PCR. The table has 35,000 to 40,000 clones, 90% to 95% seen once. This CDR3 region has 15 residues. V lost 6 bases and J lost 9; bases outside the gene matches: 8. CDR1 is SGHVS, CDR2 FNYEAQ, per germline. Findings and limits, study-wide: Smaller alpha distances in active tuberculosis partly reflected shorter CDR3-alpha lengths. Cases with active tuberculosis were adults, while controls were adolescents.

For this clone: Its antigen is undetermined.

Sequencing was carried out using PBMCs. The receptor was derived from a donor between 10 and 35 years old with latent tuberculosis or without tuberculosis infection. Some clones in this sample may be carry-over from other donors' samples. V is TRBV7-6 and J is TRBJ2-1; 13 bases align to TRBD2. CDR3 protein: CASSQLAGGPGEQFF. The DNA of the CDR3 is TGTGCCAGCAGTCAACTAGCGGGGGGGCCAGGTGAGCAGTTCTTC.